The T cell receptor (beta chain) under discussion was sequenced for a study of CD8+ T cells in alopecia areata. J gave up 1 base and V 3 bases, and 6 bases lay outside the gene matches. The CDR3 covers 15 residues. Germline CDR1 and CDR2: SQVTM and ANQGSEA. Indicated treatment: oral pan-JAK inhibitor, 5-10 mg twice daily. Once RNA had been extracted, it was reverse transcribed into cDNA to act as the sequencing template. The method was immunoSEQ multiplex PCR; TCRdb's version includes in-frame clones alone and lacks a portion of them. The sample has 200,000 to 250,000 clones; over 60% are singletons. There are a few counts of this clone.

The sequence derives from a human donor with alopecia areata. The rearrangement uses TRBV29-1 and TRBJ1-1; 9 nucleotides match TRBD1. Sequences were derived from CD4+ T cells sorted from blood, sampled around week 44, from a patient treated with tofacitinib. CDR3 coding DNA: TGCAGCGTTGATGAACAGGGGGCCGCGAACACTGAAGCTTTCTTT. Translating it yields CSVDEQGAANTEAFF.